The T cell receptor beta chain under discussion was sequenced for a study of shared clonotypes between healthy human individuals. General study findings and limits: Shared across a few donors were 5% to 6% of the naive CD4 clonotypes.

Looked up from germline, CDR1 is LNHDA and CDR2 is SQIVND (reference sequence). The CDR3 spans 14 residues. Selected positively for CCR7 and CD45RO-negative, naive CD8 cells excluded terminally differentiated effector memory CD45RA+ cells. The table lists this clone with a count of one. No antigen is known for it. The data were produced by immunoSEQ multiplex PCR, yet TCRdb's version contains in-frame clones alone and is incomplete. The sample lists hundreds of thousands of clones; around 96% were seen once. This TCR came from a woman aged 25-40 years in good health. Sequences were obtained from naive CD8+ T cells sorted from blood. The gene calls are TRBV19 and TRBJ2-5; no definite D call. The J call may be faulty, since TRBJ2-7 better matches the DNA end. The CDR3 reads CASSISSSSYEQYF. CDR3 bases: TGTGCCAGTAGTATTTCTTCCTCCTCCTACGAGCAGTACTTC.